The present entry profiles one TCR beta chain with its context. Here immunoSEQ multiplex PCR was the method, and the copy in TCRdb shows in-frame clones only, minus some. There are approximately 210,000 clones in the sample; 80% occur only once, and around 4% lies in the top ten. This sample is drawn from a study of blood T cell repertoires in COVID-19. The CDR3 contains 13 residues. In germline, CDR1 is MNHEY, CDR2 SVGEGT. The germline V and J ends were trimmed by 4 bases and 5 bases, with 9 bases remaining between them. Sequenced sample: PBMCs or T cells enriched from blood (not recorded which). This receptor was identified in a man aged 25-45 years with acute COVID-19. The chain carries TRBV6-2 or TRBV6-3 and TRBJ2-1, with D possibly being TRBD2 (5 bases). The CDR3 is CASSFVGDNEQFF. The DNA for the CDR3 is TGTGCCAGCAGTTTCGTCGGGGACAATGAGCAGTTCTTC.